Sequencing of this T cell receptor (beta chain) was carried out in a study of identical twins. Trimming took 4 bases from V and 2 from J, leaving 15 bases between them. Germline V gene lookup returns CDR1 WNHNN and CDR2 SYGVQD (reference sequence). This CDR3 is 16 amino acids long. Broader study findings: A lower insertion count was a feature of abundant cord blood beta clonotypes, with no such feature in memory repertoires. Cross-sectional statistics, not tracking of the same donors, supported the conclusions.

The table lists this clonotype with a few counts. Its target is unknown. Template switching introduced a universal primer site, and the cDNA bore unique molecular identifiers. TCRdb used MiXCR to reprocess the 5' RACE reads, holding one entry per CDR3 protein. The sample holds approximately 490,000 distinct CDR3 sequences, 20% to 25% seen once. The sample also formed part of further work on yellow fever vaccine responses in identical twins. That source adds: On the reported evidence, twins' vaccine T cell responses seemed partly convergent and partly personalized.

This TCR was recovered from a woman aged 18-30 years in good health. The sample taken for sequencing was CD4+ T cells sorted from blood. The V and J genes are TRBV10-1 and TRBJ2-4; D call uncertain. CDR3 DNA: TGCGCCAGCAGTGGCCTGGACCCAAGGACCAAAAACATTCAGTACTTC. Translating gives CASSGLDPRTKNIQYF.